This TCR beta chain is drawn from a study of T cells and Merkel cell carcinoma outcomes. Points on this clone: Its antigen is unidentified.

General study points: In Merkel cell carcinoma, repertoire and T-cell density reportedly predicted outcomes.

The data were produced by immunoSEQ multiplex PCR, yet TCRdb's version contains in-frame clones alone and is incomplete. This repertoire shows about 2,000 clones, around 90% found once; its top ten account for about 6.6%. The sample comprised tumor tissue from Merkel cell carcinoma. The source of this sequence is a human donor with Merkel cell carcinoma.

The CDR3 DNA reads as TGTGCCAGCAGTTTATCCAGCGCGGTCCCAAAGCGCGAGCAGTACTTC. This codes for CASSLSSAVPKREQYF. The rearrangement uses TRBV27 and TRBJ2-7; D gene ambiguous. Trimming cost V 0 bases and J 6 bases, with 18 bases left between them. This CDR3 comprises 16 residues. Looked up from germline, CDR1 is MNHEY and CDR2 is SMNVEV (reference sequence).